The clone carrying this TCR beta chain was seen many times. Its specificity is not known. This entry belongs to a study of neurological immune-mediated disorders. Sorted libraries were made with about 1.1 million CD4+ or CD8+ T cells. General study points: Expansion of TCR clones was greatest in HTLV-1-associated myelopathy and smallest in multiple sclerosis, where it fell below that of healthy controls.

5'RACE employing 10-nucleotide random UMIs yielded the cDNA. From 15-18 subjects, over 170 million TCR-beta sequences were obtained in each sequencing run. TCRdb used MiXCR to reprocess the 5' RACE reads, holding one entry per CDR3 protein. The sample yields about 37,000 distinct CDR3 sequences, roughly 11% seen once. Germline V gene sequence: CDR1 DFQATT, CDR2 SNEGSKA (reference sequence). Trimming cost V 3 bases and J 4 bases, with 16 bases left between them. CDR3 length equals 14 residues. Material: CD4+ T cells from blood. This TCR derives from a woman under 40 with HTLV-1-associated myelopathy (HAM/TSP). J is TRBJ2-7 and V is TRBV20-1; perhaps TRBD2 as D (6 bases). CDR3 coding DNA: TGCAGTGCTAGTCTCCCAGGACTACAATACGAGCAGTACTTC. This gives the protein CSASLPGLQYEQYF.